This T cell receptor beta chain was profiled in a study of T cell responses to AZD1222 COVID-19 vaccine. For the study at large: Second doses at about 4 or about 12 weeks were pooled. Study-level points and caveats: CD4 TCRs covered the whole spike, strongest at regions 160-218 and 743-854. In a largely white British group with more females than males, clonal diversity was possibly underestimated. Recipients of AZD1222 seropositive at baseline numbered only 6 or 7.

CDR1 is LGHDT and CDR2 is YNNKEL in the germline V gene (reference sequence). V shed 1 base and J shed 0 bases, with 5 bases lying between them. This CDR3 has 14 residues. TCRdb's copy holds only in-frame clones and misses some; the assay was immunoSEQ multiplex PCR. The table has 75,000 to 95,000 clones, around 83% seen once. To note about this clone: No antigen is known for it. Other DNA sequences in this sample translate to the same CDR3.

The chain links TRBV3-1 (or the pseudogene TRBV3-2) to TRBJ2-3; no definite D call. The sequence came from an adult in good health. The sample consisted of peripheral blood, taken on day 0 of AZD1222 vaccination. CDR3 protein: CASSQGLSTDTQYF. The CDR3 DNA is TGTGCCAGCAGCCAAGGGCTTAGCACAGATACGCAGTATTTT.